This T cell receptor beta chain was found in a study of cytomegalovirus exposure and HLA in healthy donors. Whole-study findings and limits: Cytomegalovirus-associated TCR beta chains were listed, numbering under 200. In vitro checks showed that a few CMV-associated chains really do target CMV antigens. With high specificity and sensitivity, the classifier reportedly diagnosed cytomegalovirus status.

Of note for this clone: The antigen is unknown.

The method was immunoSEQ multiplex PCR; TCRdb's version includes in-frame clones alone and lacks a portion of them. The table lists 200,000 to 250,000 clones, around four fifths of them singletons. CDR1 and CDR2 (germline): KGHSH, LQKENI. V lost 6 bases to trimming and J lost 4 bases, with 15 bases between them. The CDR3 covers 14 residues. J is TRBJ1-2 and V is TRBV18; unclear D gene. The specimen sequenced was PBMCs. The source is a woman in her late teens or twenties in good health and CMV-seronegative. DNA of the CDR3: TGTGCCAGCTCCTTTGAAGGAGAGATCTATGGCTACACCTTC. Encoded protein: CASSFEGEIYGYTF.